Shown below are 28 T cell receptor beta chains from a single sample sequenced in a study of post-analysis software for immune sequencing data (dated by TCRdb to about 2015). Overall study outcomes, separate from this receptor: Several TRBV segments, including TRBV5-6, TRBV5-1 and TRBV20-1, were significantly more frequent in patients than controls.

Libraries were prepared through PCR. TCRdb names Illumina HiSeq 2500 as the instrument used. To reduce PCR and sequencing biases, unique molecular identifiers were built into the TCR beta cDNA libraries. TCRdb passed the public sequencing reads through fastp at Q25 and MiXCR, retaining productive beta sequences. Records with the same CDR3 protein are collapsed into one entry carrying the most frequent genes and DNA. In all, the sample holds 600,000 to 750,000 distinct CDR3 sequences, and around 60% of those were seen once. The leading ten clones occupy roughly 10% of the sample. Their specific antigens are unknown. The sample consisted of blood. Every receptor here comes from a girl aged 2 to 9 with multiple sclerosis.

V usage is TRBV10-2 and J usage is TRBJ1-1, with D maybe TRBD1 (6 bases). This CDR3 has 13 amino acids. The V and J ends lost 10 bases and 3 bases respectively, with 15 bases between them. CDR1 and CDR2 (germline): WSHSY, SAAADI. The DNA of the CDR3 is TGCGCCACTCTCTGGGGGGGCGACACTGAAGCTTTCTTT. It specifies CATLWGGDTEAFF.

The V and J genes are TRBV12-3 or TRBV12-4 and TRBJ2-5, with 7 bases that match TRBD1. The trim removed 1 base at V and 5 bases at J, leaving 10 bases unmatched. The CDR3 contains 16 residues. This CDR3 reads CASSLGLGGLGETQYF. The CDR3 coding sequence is TGTGCCAGCAGTTTAGGCTTAGGGGGCCTAGGGGAGACCCAGTACTTC.

J is TRBJ1-5 and V is TRBV6-2 or TRBV6-3; D gene ambiguous. Germline V gene data show CDR1 as MNHEY and CDR2 as SVGEGT. This CDR3 has 13 residues. Trimming pared 5 bases from V and 4 bases from J, leaving 9 bases between. CDR3 region: CASSLCPNQPQHF. The CDR3, as DNA: TGTGCCAGCAGTCTGTGCCCGAATCAGCCCCAGCATTTT.

This clonotype was seen a handful of times. The chain employs TRBV6-6 and TRBJ1-1; D remains unclear. The CDR3 contains 15 residues. The V gene's germline CDR1 is MNHNY and CDR2 SVGAGI (reference sequence). V was shortened by 2 bases and J by 4 bases, with 14 bases between the two germline ends. CDR3: CASSYLRMEGTEAFF. CDR3 in DNA: TGTGCCAGCAGTTACCTCCGTATGGAGGGCACTGAAGCTTTCTTT.

The chain has TRBV20-1 and TRBJ2-3; TRBD2 matches at 10 bases. Trimming took 6 bases from V and 4 from J; bases not matched to a gene: 7. CDR3 length: 14 amino acids. Germline CDR1 reads DFQATT; CDR2 reads SNEGSKA (reference sequence). The CDR3 region is CSAHLAGEADTQYF. CDR3 coding DNA: TGCAGTGCCCACCTAGCGGGGGAGGCAGATACGCAGTATTTT.

The chain employs TRBV7-2 and TRBJ1-2, with 10 bases matching TRBD1. Germline CDR1 reads SGHTA; CDR2 reads FQGNSA. The CDR3 extends over 15 amino acids. The V gene end was trimmed by 1 base and the J gene end by 7 bases; junction bases not matched to a gene: 6. CDR3 nucleotides: TGTGCCAGCAGCTTAGGACAGGGGGCAGGCGTTGGCTACACCTTC. It specifies CASSLGQGAGVGYTF.

The table lists this clonotype with a few counts. The chain links TRBV28 to TRBJ2-1; D assignment may be TRBD1 or TRBD2 (6 bases each). Trimming cost V 5 bases and J 7 bases, with 9 bases left between them. This CDR3 comprises 12 residues. Germline V gene data show CDR1 as MDHEN and CDR2 as SYDVKM. CDR3 nucleotide sequence: TGTGCCAGCAGTGGGGGGCGGAATGAGCAGTTCTTC. Translated, it gives CASSGGRNEQFF.

In this sample, this clonotype turned up a few times. This chain links TRBV20-1 with TRBJ2-5; D is ambiguous. The length of the CDR3 is 12 residues. The ends were cut back, 3 bases at V and 5 bases at J, with 10 bases in the middle. Germline assignment: CDR1 DFQATT and CDR2 SNEGSKA (reference sequence). CDR3 sequence (DNA): TGCAGTGCTAGCTTGACGATGGAGACCCAGTACTTC. Translation gives CSASLTMETQYF.

The genes are TRBV4-1 and TRBJ2-5; D is unresolved. Trimming removed 3 bases from V and 7 bases from J, with 12 bases in between. CDR1 and CDR2 (germline): MGHRA, YSYEKL. The CDR3 has 13 residues. This CDR3 reads CASSQWNTGTQYF. The DNA of the CDR3 is TGCGCCAGCAGCCAGTGGAATACGGGGACCCAGTACTTC.

The sample holds a few counts of this clonotype. The chain joins TRBV5-1 to TRBJ2-7; D might be TRBD1 or TRBD2, each matching 5 bases. The germline gives CDR1 SGHRS, CDR2 YFSETQ. Between the trimmed V and J ends, which lost 7 bases and 1 base, there was a span of 18 bases. The CDR3 runs 15 residues. The CDR3 nucleotides read TGCGCCAGCCGCACAACGGGGACCGATTCCTACGAGCAGTACTTC. Translating gives CASRTTGTDSYEQYF.

The sample holds one count of this clonotype. The chain links TRBV11-1 to TRBJ2-4; no clear D gene. Between the trimmed V and J ends, which lost 3 bases and 0 bases, there was a span of 9 bases. Germline V gene lookup returns CDR1 SGHAT and CDR2 FQDESV (reference sequence). The CDR3 has 15 amino acids. CDR3 in amino acids: CASSFEALAKNIQYF. The CDR3 DNA sequence: TGTGCCAGCAGCTTCGAGGCTTTAGCCAAAAACATTCAGTACTTC.

The V call is TRBV5-5, the J call TRBJ1-5, with a possible D match to TRBD1 (6 bases). Germline-derived CDR1 and CDR2 are SGHKS and YYEKEE (reference sequence). Between the trimmed V and J ends, which lost 0 bases and 0 bases, there was a span of 16 bases. The CDR3 sequence is 18 residues long. The CDR3 is CASSLATGTPNSNQPQHF. The CDR3 DNA sequence: TGTGCCAGCAGCTTGGCCACCGGGACACCGAATAGCAATCAGCCCCAGCATTTT.

The V and J genes are TRBV29-1 and TRBJ2-5; D is unclear. Per germline, CDR1 SQVTM and CDR2 ANQGSEA. CDR3 size: 13 residues. V lost 0 bases, J lost 6 bases, and 11 bases lay in between. The CDR3 bases are TGCAGCGTTGAAGATTCATTGGAAAAGACCCAGTACTTC. Protein sequence: CSVEDSLEKTQYF.

This chain links TRBV20-1 with TRBJ2-4, with TRBD2 identical over 8 bases. The CDR3 is 15 residues long. Germline CDR1 reads DFQATT; CDR2 reads SNEGSKA (reference sequence). Unmatched junction bases numbered 3, after V lost 1 base and J lost 1 base. The CDR3 DNA sequence: TGCAGTGCTAGAGCCCGGGGGGGCGCCAAAAACATTCAGTACTTC. As protein: CSARARGGAKNIQYF.

This rearrangement joins TRBV10-3 to TRBJ2-2; 7 bases are shared with TRBD1. Losses at the gene ends were 3 bases for V and 6 bases for J; bases not matched to a gene: 4. This CDR3 is 14 amino acids long. The germline V gene encodes CDR1 ENHRY and CDR2 SYGVKD. The CDR3 loop reads CAISDYRGPGELFF. CDR3 coding DNA: TGTGCCATCAGTGATTACAGGGGACCCGGGGAGCTGTTTTTT.

In nucleotides, the CDR3 is TGTGCCATCAGTGTTACAGGGTCCACCGATTCCTACAATGAGCAGTTCTTC. It encodes CAISVTGSTDSYNEQFF. V gene TRBV10-3 combines with J gene TRBJ2-1; the D gene is possibly TRBD1 (6 bases). The CDR3 runs 17 residues. V gave up 4 bases and J gave up 1 base, with 17 bases separating them. Germline V gene sequence: CDR1 ENHRY, CDR2 SYGVKD.

V gene TRBV29-1 combines with J gene TRBJ2-3; no reliable D call. V was cut by 5 bases and J by 5 bases, with 8 bases left in between. This CDR3 spans 11 amino acids. CDR1 SQVTM and CDR2 ANQGSEA come from the germline V gene. The CDR3 here is CSVRARDTQYF. CDR3 nucleotides: TGCAGCGTTAGGGCTCGAGATACGCAGTATTTT.

This clonotype was seen more than once but under ten times. The J gene is TRBJ2-7, the V gene TRBV20-1, with 11 bases matching TRBD2. J lost 0 bases, V lost 3 bases, and 1 base had no gene match. CDR1 and CDR2 from the germline V gene are DFQATT and SNEGSKA (reference sequence). This CDR3 region has 14 residues. CDR3: CSARGLADSYEQYF. DNA for the CDR3: TGCAGTGCTAGGGGACTAGCGGACTCCTACGAGCAGTACTTC.

The chain combines TRBV4-3 with TRBJ1-6, with a possible D match to TRBD1 (6 bases). Germline CDR1 and CDR2: LGHNA and YSLEER. Trimming removed 1 base at V and 9 bases at J, with 13 bases between. The CDR3 runs 15 residues. CDR3 nucleotides: TGCGCCAGCAGCCAAGGACAGGAGGGCGGTTCACCCCTCCACTTT. It is translated as CASSQGQEGGSPLHF.

As for this clonotype: Mismatch with germline at one junction end may stem from a read error. The gene calls are TRBV15 and TRBJ1-1; maybe TRBD1 (5 bases). CDR3 length: 13 amino acids. The germline gives CDR1 LNHNV, CDR2 YYDKDF (reference sequence). As DNA, the CDR3 is TGTGCCGCCAGCGCCAGGGTGAACACTGAAGCTTTCTTT. Protein: CAASARVNTEAFF.

This sequence joins TRBV7-9 and TRBJ2-3, with D tentatively TRBD2 (5 bases). Germline lookup yields CDR1 SEHNR and CDR2 FQNEAQ (reference sequence). CDR3 length: 14 amino acids. Trimming cost V 2 bases and J 14 bases, with 20 bases left between them. CDR3 DNA sequence: TGTGCCAGCAGCTTAATGCTAGAGACCGGGGAGCTGTATTTT. Translated, it gives CASSLMLETGELYF.

There are a few counts of this clonotype. The rearrangement uses TRBV20-1 and TRBJ2-5; TRBD2 aligns across 8 bases. The junction had 8 bases not matched to a gene; V was cut back by 4 bases and J by 1 base. The CDR3 runs 15 residues. Germline CDR1 is DFQATT and CDR2 is SNEGSKA (reference sequence). CDR3: CSATPLRGGQETQYF. In DNA, the CDR3 is TGCAGTGCTACCCCCCTACGGGGGGGCCAAGAGACCCAGTACTTC.

The chain employs TRBV4-1 and TRBJ2-7; unclear D gene. This CDR3 has 15 amino acids. Germline CDR1 and CDR2: MGHRA and YSYEKL. The ends were cut back, 0 bases at V and 2 bases at J, with 11 bases in the middle. The CDR3 DNA sequence: TGCGCCAGCAGCCAAGATTGGGTCAGCCCCTACGAGCAGTACTTC. This translates into CASSQDWVSPYEQYF.

The chain employs TRBV6-5 and TRBJ1-2, with 9 bases lining up with TRBD1. CDR1 and CDR2 from the germline V gene are MNHEY and SVGAGI. Trimming took 2 bases from V and 8 from J; bases not matched to a gene: 3. This CDR3 has 13 amino acids. CDR3 protein: CASSYGDRDGYTF. The DNA of the CDR3 is TGTGCCAGCAGTTACGGGGACAGGGACGGCTACACCTTC.

The chain couples TRBV29-1 to TRBJ2-4; tentative D call: TRBD1 (6 bases). The J call is doubtful: the DNA matches TRBJ2-7 better. The CDR3 length is 15 residues. Per the germline V gene, CDR1 is SQVTM and CDR2 is ANQGSEA. Here the CDR3 reads CSVVLSGTRGREQYF. The CDR3 coding sequence is TGCAGCGTTGTGCTCTCCGGGACAAGGGGCCGCGAGCAGTACTTC.

The chain joins TRBV12-3 or TRBV12-4 to TRBJ1-1; D unresolved. This CDR3 has 14 amino acids. The germline V and J ends were trimmed by 5 bases and 3 bases, with 13 bases remaining between them. This CDR3 is CASSTFVADTEAFF. CDR3 bases: TGTGCCAGCAGTACATTTGTTGCCGACACTGAAGCTTTCTTT.

This clonotype was seen more than once but under ten times. V and J are TRBV7-9 and TRBJ2-1; a weak D match, TRBD2 (5 bases). Trimming removed 0 bases at V and 0 bases at J, with 9 bases between. Germline assignment: CDR1 SEHNR and CDR2 FQNEAQ (reference sequence). CDR3 length equals 16 residues. The CDR3: CASSLAVGSSYNEQFF. DNA of the CDR3: TGTGCCAGCAGCTTAGCGGTGGGGAGCTCCTACAATGAGCAGTTCTTC.

About this clonotype itself: At one of its ends the junction is not consistent with the germline gene, which may arise from a read error. The V and J genes are TRBV6-2 or TRBV6-3 and TRBJ2-7; 9 bases are shared with TRBD1. The CDR3 extends over 13 amino acids. CDR1 MNHEY and CDR2 SVGEGT come from the germline V gene. The CDR3 DNA reads as TGTGCCTCCGGGACAGGGATCTCCTACGTGCAGTACTTC. Its translation is CASGTGISYVQYF.